This T cell receptor (beta chain) comes out of a study of T cell changes during pregnancy in multiple sclerosis. This CDR3 comprises 11 residues. Germline lookup yields CDR1 SGHDT and CDR2 YYEEEE. The V and J ends lost 3 bases and 13 bases, in that order; junction bases with no gene match: 3. The data were produced by immunoSEQ multiplex PCR, yet TCRdb's version contains in-frame clones alone and is incomplete. The sample has under 70,000 clones; 92% are singletons. The chain joins TRBV5-6 to TRBJ2-1; 8 nucleotides agree with TRBD2. The source was CD4+ T cells from peripheral blood mononuclear cells, collected after pregnancy. The clonotype comes from a female donor with multiple sclerosis, enrolled in a pregnancy study. In DNA, the CDR3 is TGTGCCAGCAGCTCGGGACTAGGTCAGTTCTTC. As protein: CASSSGLGQFF.